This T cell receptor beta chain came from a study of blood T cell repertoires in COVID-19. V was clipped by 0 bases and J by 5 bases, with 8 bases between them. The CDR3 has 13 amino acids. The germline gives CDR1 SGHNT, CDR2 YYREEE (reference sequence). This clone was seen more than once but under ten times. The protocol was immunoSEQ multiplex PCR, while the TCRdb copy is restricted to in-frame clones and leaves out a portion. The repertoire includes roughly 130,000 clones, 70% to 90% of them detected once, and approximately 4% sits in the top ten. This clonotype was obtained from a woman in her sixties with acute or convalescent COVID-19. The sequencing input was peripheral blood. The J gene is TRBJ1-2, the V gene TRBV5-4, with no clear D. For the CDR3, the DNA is TGTGCCAGCAGCTTGGACAGCAAGTATGGCTACACCTTC. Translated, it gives CASSLDSKYGYTF.